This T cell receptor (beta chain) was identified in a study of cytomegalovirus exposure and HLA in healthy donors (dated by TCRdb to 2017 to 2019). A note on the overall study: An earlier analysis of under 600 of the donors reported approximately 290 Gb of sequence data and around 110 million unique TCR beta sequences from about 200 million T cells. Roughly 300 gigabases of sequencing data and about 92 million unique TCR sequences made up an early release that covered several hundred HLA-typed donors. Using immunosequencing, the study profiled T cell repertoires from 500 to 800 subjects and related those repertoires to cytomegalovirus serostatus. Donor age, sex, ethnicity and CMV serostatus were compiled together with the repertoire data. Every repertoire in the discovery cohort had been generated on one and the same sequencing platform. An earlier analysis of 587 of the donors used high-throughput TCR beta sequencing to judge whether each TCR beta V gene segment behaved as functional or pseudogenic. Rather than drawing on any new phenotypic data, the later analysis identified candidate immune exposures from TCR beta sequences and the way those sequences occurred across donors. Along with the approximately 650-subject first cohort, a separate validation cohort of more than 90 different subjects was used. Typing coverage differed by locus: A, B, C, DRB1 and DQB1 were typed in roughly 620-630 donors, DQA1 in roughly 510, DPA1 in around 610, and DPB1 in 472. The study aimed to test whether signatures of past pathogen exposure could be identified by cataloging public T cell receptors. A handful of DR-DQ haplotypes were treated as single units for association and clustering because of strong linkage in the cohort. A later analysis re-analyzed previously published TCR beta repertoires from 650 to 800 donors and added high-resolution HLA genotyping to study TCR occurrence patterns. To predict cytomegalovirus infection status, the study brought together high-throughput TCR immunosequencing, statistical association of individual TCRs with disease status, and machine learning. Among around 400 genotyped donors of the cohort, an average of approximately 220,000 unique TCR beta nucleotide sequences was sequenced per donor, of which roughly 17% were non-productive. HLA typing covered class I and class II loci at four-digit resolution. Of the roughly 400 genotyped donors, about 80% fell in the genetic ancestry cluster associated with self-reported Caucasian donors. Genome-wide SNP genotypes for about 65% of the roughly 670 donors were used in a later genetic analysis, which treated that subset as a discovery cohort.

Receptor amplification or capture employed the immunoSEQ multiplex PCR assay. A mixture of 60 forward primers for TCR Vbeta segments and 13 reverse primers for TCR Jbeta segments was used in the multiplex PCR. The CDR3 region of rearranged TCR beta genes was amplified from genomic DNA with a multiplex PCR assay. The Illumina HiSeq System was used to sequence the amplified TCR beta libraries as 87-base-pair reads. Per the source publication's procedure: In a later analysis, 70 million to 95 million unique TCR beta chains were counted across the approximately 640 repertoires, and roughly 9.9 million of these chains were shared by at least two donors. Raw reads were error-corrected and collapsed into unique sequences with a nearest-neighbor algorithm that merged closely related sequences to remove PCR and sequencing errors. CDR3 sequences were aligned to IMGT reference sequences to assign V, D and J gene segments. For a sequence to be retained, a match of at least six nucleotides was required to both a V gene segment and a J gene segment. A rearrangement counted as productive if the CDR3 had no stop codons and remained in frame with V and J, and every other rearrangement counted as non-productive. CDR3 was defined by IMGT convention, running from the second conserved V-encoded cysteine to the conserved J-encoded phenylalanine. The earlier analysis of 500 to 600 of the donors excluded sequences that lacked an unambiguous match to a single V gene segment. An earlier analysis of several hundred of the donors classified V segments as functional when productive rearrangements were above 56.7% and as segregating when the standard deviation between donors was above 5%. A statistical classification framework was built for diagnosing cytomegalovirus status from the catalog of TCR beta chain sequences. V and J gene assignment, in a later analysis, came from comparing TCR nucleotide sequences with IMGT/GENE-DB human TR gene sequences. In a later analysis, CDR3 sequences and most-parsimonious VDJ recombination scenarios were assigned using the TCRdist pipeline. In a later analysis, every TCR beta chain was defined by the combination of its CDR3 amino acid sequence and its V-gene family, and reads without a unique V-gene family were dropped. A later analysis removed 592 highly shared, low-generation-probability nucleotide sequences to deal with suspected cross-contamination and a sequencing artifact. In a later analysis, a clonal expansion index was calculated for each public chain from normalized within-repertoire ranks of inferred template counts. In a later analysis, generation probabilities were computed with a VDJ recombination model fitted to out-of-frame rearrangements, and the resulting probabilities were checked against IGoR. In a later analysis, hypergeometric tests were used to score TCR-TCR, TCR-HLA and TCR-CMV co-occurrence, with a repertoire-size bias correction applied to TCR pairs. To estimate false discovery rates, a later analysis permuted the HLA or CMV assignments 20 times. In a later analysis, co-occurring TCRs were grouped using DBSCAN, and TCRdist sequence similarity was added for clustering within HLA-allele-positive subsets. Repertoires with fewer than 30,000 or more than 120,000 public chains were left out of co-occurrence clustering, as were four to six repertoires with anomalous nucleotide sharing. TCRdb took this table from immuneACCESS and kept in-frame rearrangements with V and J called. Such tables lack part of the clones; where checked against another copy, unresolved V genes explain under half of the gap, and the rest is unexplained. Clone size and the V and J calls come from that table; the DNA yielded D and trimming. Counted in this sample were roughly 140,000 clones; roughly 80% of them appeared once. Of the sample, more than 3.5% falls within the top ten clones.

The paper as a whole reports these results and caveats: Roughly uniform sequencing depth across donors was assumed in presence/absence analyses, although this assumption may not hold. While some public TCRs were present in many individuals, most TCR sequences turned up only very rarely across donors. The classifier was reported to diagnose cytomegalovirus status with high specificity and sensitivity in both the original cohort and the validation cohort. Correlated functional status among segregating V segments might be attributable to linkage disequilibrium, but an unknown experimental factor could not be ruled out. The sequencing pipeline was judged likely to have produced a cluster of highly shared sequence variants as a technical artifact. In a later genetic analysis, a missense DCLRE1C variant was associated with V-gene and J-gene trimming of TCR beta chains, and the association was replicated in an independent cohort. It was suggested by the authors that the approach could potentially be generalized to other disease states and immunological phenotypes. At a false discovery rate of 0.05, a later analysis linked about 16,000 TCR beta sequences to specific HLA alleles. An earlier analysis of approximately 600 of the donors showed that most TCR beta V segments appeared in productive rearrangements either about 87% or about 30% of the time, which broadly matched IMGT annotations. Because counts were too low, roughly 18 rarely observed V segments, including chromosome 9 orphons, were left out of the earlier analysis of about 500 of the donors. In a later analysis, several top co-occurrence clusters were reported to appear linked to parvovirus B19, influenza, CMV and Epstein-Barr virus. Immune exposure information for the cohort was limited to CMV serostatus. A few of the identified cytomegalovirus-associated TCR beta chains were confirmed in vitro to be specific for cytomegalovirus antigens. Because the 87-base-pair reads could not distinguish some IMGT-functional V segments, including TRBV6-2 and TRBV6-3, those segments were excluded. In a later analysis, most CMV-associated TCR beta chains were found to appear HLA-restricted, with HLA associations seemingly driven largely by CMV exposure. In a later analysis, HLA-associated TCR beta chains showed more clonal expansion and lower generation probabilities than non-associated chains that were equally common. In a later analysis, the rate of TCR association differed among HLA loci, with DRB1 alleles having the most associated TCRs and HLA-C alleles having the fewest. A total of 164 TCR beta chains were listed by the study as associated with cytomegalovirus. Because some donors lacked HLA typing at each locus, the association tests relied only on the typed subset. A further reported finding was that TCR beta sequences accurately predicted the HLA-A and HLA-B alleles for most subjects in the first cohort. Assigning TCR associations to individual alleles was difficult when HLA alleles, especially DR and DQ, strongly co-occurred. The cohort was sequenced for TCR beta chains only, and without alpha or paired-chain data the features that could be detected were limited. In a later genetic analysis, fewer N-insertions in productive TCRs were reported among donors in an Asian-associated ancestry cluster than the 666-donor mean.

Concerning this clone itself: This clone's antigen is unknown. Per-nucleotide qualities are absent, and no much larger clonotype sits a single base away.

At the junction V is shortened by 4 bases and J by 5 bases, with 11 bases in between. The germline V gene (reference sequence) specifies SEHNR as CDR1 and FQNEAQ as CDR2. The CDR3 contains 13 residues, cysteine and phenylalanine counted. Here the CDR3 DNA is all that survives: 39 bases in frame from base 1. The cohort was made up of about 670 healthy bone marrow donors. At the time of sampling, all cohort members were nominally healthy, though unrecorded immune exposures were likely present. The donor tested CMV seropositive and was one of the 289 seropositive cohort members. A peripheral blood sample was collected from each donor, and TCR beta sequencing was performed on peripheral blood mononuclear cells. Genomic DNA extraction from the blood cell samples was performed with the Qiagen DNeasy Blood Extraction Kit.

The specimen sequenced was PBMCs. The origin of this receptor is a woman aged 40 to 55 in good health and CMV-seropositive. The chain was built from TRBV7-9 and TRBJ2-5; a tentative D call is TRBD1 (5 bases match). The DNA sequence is TGTGCCAGCAGCTCCCAGGGTAGGGAGACCCAGTACTTC. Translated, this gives CASSSQGRETQYF.